This T cell receptor (beta chain) was sequenced in a study of CD8 T cells in ankylosing spondylitis. Each CDR3 protein gets one entry after TCRdb re-called the 5' RACE reads with MiXCR. There are a few hundred thousand distinct CDR3 sequences in the sample; less than 25% occur only once, and around 3.2% lies in the top ten. CDR1 and CDR2 from the germline V gene are MNHNS and SASEGT. Trimming at V came to 5 bases and at J to 5 bases, leaving 12 bases not matched to a gene. This CDR3 has 17 amino acids. The TCR comes from a female donor with ankylosing spondylitis or in good health (not recorded which). What was sequenced was blood, either unsorted or a sorted T cell fraction (not recorded which). This rearrangement joins TRBV6-1 to TRBJ1-4, with 9 bases matching TRBD1. The CDR3 here is CASSTTPPGQGNEKLFF. Written as DNA, the CDR3 is TGTGCCAGCAGTACCACCCCCCCGGGACAGGGAAATGAAAAACTGTTTTTT.